Detailed here is one T cell receptor (beta chain). The sample belongs to a study of cytomegalovirus exposure and HLA in healthy donors. The method was immunoSEQ multiplex PCR; TCRdb's version includes in-frame clones alone and lacks a portion of them. The table lists roughly 300,000 clones, 70% to 90% of them singletons. The CDR3 totals 14 residues. Trimming at V came to 4 bases and at J to 1 base, leaving 4 bases not matched to a gene. CDR1 is SGHRS and CDR2 is YFSETQ in the germline V gene. Sequences were obtained from PBMCs. The chain joins TRBV5-1 to TRBJ2-5, with 7 bases identical to TRBD1. The TCR sequence derives from a woman aged 18 to 35 in good health and CMV-seronegative. The CDR3 sequence: CASSMGQFQETQYF. The DNA of the CDR3 is TGCGCCAGCAGCATGGGACAGTTCCAAGAGACCCAGTACTTC.